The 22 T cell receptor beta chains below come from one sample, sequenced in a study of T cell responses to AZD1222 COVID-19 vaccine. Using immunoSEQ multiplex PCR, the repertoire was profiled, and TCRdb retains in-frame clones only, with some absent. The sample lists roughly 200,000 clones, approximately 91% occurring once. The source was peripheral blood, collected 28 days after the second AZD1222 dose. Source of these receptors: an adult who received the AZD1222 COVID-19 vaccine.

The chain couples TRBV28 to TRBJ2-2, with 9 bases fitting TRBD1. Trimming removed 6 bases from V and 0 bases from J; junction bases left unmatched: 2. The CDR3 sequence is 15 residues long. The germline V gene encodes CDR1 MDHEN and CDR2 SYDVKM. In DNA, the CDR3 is TGTGCCAGCAGAACAGGGGGCACGAACACCGGGGAGCTGTTTTTT. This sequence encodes CASRTGGTNTGELFF.

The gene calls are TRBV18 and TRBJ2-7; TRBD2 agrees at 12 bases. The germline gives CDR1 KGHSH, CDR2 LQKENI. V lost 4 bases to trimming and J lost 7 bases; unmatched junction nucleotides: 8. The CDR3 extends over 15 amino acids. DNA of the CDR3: TGTGCCAGCTCACTTCCTAGCGGGAGGGCCGGGGAGCAGTACTTC. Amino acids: CASSLPSGRAGEQYF.

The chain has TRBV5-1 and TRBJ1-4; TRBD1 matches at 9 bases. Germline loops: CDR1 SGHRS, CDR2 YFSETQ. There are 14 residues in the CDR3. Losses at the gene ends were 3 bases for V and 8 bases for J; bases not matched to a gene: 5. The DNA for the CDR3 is TGCGCCAGCAGCTGGACAGGGGAAGGGGAAAAACTGTTTTTT. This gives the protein CASSWTGEGEKLFF. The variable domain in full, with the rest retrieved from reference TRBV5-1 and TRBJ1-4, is KAGVTQTPRYLIKTRGQQVTLSCSPISGHRSVSWYQQTPGQGLQFLFEYFSETQRNKGNFPGRFSGRQFSNSRSEMNVSTLELGDSALYLCASSWTGEGEKLFFGSGTQLSVL.

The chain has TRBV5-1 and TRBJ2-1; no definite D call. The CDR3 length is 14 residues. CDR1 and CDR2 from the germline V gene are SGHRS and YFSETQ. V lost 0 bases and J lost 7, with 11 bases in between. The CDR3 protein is CASSLAGPYNEQFF. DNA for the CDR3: TGCGCCAGCAGCTTGGCCGGGCCTTATAATGAGCAGTTCTTC.

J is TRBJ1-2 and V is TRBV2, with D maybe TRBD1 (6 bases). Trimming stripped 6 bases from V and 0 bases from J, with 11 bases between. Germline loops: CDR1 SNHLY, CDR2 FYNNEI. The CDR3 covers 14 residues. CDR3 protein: CASRRTESNYGYTF. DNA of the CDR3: TGTGCCAGCAGGCGGACAGAATCTAACTATGGCTACACCTTC.

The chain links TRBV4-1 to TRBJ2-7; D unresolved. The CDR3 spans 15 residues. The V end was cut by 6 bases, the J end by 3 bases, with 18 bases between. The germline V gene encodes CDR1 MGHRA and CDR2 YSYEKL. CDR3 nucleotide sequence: TGCGCCAGCAGTCTACTCCCGGGTGAAATCTACGAGCAGTACTTC. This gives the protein CASSLLPGEIYEQYF.

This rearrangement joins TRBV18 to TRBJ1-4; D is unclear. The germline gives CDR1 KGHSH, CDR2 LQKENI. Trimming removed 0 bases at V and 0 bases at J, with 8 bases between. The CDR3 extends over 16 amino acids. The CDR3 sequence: CASSPPTAATNEKLFF. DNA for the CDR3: TGTGCCAGCTCACCACCGACGGCAGCAACTAATGAAAAACTGTTTTTT.

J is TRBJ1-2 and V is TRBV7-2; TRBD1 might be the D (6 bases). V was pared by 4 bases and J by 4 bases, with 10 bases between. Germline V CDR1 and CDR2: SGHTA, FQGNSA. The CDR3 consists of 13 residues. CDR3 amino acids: CASSSQGVYGYTF. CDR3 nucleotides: TGTGCCAGCAGCTCACAGGGCGTCTATGGCTACACCTTC.

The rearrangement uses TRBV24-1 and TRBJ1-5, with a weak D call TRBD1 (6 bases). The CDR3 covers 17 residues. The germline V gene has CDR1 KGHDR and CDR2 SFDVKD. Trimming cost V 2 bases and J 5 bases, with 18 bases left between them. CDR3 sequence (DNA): TGTGCCACCAGTGATTCGACCGACAGGAGTCGTGATCAGCCCCAGCATTTT. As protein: CATSDSTDRSRDQPQHF.

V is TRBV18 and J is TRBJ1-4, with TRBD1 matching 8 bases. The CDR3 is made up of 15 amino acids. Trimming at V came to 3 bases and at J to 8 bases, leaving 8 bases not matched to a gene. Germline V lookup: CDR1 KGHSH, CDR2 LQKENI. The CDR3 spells CASSPRSGGREKLFF. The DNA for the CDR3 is TGTGCCAGCTCACCGAGGTCAGGGGGCCGAGAAAAACTGTTTTTT.

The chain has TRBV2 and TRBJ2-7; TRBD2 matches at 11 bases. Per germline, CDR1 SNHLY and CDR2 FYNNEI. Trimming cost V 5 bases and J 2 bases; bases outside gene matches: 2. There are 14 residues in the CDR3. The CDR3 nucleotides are TGTGCCAGCAGTCTGACTAGCGGGACCTACGAGCAGTACTTC. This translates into CASSLTSGTYEQYF.

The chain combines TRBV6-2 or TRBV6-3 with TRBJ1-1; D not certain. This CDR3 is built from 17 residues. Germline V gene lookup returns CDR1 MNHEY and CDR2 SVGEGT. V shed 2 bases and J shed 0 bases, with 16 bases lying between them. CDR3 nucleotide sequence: TGTGCCAGCAGTTACGGTGCAGGCACCCGGGTGAACACTGAAGCTTTCTTT. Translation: CASSYGAGTRVNTEAFF.

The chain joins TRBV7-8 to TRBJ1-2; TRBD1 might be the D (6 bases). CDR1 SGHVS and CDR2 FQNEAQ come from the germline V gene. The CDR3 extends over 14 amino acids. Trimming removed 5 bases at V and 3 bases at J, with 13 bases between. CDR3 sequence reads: CASSRDRRDYGYTF. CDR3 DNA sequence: TGTGCCAGCAGCCGAGACAGGCGGGACTATGGCTACACCTTC.

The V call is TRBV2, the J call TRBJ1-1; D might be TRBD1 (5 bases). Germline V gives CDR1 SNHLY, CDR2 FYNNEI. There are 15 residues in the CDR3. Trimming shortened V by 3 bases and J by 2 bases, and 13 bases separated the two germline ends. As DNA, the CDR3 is TGTGCCAGCAGTGAGTCGGAACAGGTTAACACTGAAGCTTTCTTT. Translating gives CASSESEQVNTEAFF. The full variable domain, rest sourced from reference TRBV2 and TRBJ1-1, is EPEVTQTPSHQVTQMGQEVILRCVPISNHLYFYWYRQILGQKVEFLVSFYNNEISEKSEIFDDQFSVERPDGSNFTLKIRSTKLEDSAMYFCASSESEQVNTEAFFGQGTRLTVV.

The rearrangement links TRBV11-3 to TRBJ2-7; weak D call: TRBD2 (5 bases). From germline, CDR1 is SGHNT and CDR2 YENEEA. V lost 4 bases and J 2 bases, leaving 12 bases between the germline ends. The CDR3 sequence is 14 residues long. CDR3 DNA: TGTGCCAGCAGCTCGGGGAGCTCGCCCTACGAGCAGTACTTC. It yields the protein CASSSGSSPYEQYF. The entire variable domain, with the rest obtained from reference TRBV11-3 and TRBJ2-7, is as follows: EAGVVQSPRYKIIEKKQPVAFWCNPISGHNTLYWYLQNLGQGPELLIRYENEEAVDDSQLPKDRFSAERLKGVDSTLKIQPAELGDSAVYLCASSSGSSPYEQYFGPGTRLTVT.

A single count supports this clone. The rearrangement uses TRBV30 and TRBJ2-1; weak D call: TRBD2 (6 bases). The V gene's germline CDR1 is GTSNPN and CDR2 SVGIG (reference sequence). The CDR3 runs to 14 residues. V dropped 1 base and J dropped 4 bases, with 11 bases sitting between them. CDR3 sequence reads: CAWSGNRGYNEQFF. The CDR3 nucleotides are TGTGCCTGGAGTGGGAACCGGGGGTACAATGAGCAGTTCTTC.

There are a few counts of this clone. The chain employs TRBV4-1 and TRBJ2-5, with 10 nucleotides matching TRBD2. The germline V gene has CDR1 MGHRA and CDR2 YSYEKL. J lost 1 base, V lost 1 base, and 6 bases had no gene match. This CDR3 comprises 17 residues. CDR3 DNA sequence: TGCGCCAGCAGCCAAGGACGAGCGGGGGGGGTCCAAGAGACCCAGTACTTC. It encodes CASSQGRAGGVQETQYF.

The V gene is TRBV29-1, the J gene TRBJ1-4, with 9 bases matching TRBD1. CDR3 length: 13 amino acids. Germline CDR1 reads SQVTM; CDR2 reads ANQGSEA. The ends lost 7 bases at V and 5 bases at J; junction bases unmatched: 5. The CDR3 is CSAGQGSNEKLFF. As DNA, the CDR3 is TGCAGCGCCGGACAGGGGTCAAATGAAAAACTGTTTTTT.

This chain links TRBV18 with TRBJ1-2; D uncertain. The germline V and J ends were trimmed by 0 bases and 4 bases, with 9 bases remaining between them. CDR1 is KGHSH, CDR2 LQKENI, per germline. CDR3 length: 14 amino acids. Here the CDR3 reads CASSPPEVFYGYTF. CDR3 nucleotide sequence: TGTGCCAGCTCACCACCGGAGGTCTTCTATGGCTACACCTTC.

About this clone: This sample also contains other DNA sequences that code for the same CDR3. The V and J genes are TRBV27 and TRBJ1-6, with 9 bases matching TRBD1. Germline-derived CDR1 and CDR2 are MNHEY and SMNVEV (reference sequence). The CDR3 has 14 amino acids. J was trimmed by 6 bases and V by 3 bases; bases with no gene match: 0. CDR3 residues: CASSLTGGNSPLHF. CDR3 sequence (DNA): TGTGCCAGCAGTTTGACAGGGGGTAATTCACCCCTCCACTTT.

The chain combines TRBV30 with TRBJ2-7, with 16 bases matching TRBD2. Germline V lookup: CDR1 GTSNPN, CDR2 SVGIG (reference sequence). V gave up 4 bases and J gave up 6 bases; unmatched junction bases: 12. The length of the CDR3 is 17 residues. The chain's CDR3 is CAWKDPGLAGGRIEQYF. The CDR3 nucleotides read TGTGCCTGGAAGGACCCGGGACTAGCGGGGGGGCGTATCGAGCAGTACTTC.

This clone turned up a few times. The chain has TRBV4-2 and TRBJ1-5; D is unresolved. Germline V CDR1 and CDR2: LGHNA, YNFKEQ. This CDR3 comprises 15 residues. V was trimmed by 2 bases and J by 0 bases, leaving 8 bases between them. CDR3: CASSQLENSNQPQHF. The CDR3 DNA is TGTGCCAGCAGCCAACTAGAAAATAGCAATCAGCCCCAGCATTTT.